The 26 T cell receptor beta chains below come from one sample, sequenced in a study of regulatory T cells in long-lasting Graves disease. TCR beta libraries were built with iRepertoire HTBI primers and Arm-PCR of CDR3 regions. TCRdb reprocessed the multiplex PCR reads via MiXCR and lists one record per CDR3 protein. The table includes around 450,000 distinct CDR3 sequences, roughly a fifth detected once. Regarding time point: persistent/refractory GD, antithyroid drugs over 5 years with positive TRAb. PBMCs were the source of the RNA used for TCR sequencing. The sequences come from peripheral blood mononuclear cells (PBMCs), collected when the disease was refractory, from a patient treated with antithyroid drugs. These receptors came from a female donor with Graves disease.

The chain combines TRBV9 with TRBJ1-4; possible D gene TRBD1, 6 bases. Deletions cut 0 bases from V and 7 bases from J, with 10 bases between. The germline V gene encodes CDR1 SGDLS and CDR2 YYNGEE. The CDR3 runs 14 residues. CDR3 in amino acids: CASSVAGDLEKLFF. The CDR3 DNA follows: TGTGCCAGCAGCGTAGCAGGGGACCTTGAAAAACTGTTTTTT.

The sample holds a few counts of this clonotype. This chain connects TRBV11-3 to TRBJ2-4; TRBD2 agrees at 10 bases. The CDR3 contains 18 residues. V lost 1 base, J lost 8 bases, and 14 bases stayed unmatched. Germline lookup yields CDR1 SGHNT and CDR2 YENEEA. The CDR3 nucleotides are TGTGCCAGCAGCTTAGGGACTAGCGGAGGGGGGAGCGCGGACATTCAGTACTTC. It is translated as CASSLGTSGGGSADIQYF.

There are many counts of this clonotype. The chain recombines TRBV2 with TRBJ2-7, with D hard to call. Germline V gene sequence: CDR1 SNHLY, CDR2 FYNNEI. V was cut by 1 base and J by 3 bases, with 13 bases left in between. The CDR3 has 15 residues. CDR3 DNA sequence: TGTGCCAGCAGTGAAGATGCTAACAGAGACTACGAGCAGTACTTC. It codes for CASSEDANRDYEQYF.

The chain is built from TRBV3-1 and TRBJ1-4, with D possibly being TRBD1 (6 bases). From germline, CDR1 is LGHDT and CDR2 YNNKEL (reference sequence). V was clipped by 0 bases and J by 3 bases, with 17 bases between them. This CDR3 is built from 18 residues. In DNA, the CDR3 is TGTGCCAGCAGCCAAGATCGCGCGGGGGCGCAGGCTAATGAAAAACTGTTTTTT. It is translated as CASSQDRAGAQANEKLFF.

This clonotype was counted between two and nine times. This chain connects TRBV5-1 to TRBJ1-3; D gene ambiguous. The V and J ends lost 4 bases and 2 bases respectively, with 13 bases between them. Germline V gene sequence: CDR1 SGHRS, CDR2 YFSETQ. This CDR3 is 15 amino acids long. The CDR3 DNA reads TGCGCCAGCAGCGCGGAGCCGGATCCTGGAAACACCATATATTTT. Encoded protein: CASSAEPDPGNTIYF. Supplemented by reference TRBV5-1 and TRBJ1-3, the full variable domain reads KAGVTQTPRYLIKTRGQQVTLSCSPISGHRSVSWYQQTPGQGLQFLFEYFSETQRNKGNFPGRFSGRQFSNSRSEMNVSTLELGDSALYLCASSAEPDPGNTIYFGEGSWLTVV.

This clonotype was seen more than once but under ten times. The germline gene is not matched at one end of the junction; a read error may be the cause. The chain links TRBV5-1 to TRBJ1-1; D not resolved. CDR3 size: 12 residues. The germline CDR1 and CDR2 sequences are SGHRS and YFSETQ. CDR3 loop: CASSSASAEAFF. CDR3 coding DNA: TGTGCCAGCAGCTCGGCATCAGCTGAAGCTTTCTTT.

The rearrangement joins TRBV19 to TRBJ1-2; D is ambiguous. The CDR3 loop spans 13 amino acids. V shed 6 bases and J shed 6 bases, with 14 bases lying between them. Looked up from germline, CDR1 is LNHDA and CDR2 is SQIVND (reference sequence). The DNA of the CDR3 is TGTGCCAGTAGAGTCCGGGAAAACCATGGCTACACCTTC. Translation gives CASRVRENHGYTF. Drawing the rest from reference TRBV19 and TRBJ1-2, the complete variable domain is DGGITQSPKYLFRKEGQNVTLSCEQNLNHDAMYWYRQDPGQGLRLIYYSQIVNDFQKGDIAEGYSVSREKKESFPLTVTSAQKNPTAFYLCASRVRENHGYTFGSGTRLTVV.

The V and J genes are TRBV6-1 and TRBJ2-2; 9 bases line up with TRBD1. Germline CDR1 is MNHNS and CDR2 is SASEGT. V lost 3 bases to trimming and J lost 3 bases; unmatched junction nucleotides: 2. The CDR3 contains 15 residues. The chain's CDR3 is CASSDWTGDTGELFF. The CDR3 nucleotides are TGTGCCAGCAGTGACTGGACAGGGGACACCGGGGAGCTGTTTTTT.

V is TRBV28 and J is TRBJ1-3, with a possible D match to TRBD1 (6 bases). Germline CDR1 is MDHEN and CDR2 is SYDVKM. The CDR3 runs to 13 residues. Trimming took off 6 bases at V and 4 bases at J, with 10 bases between the two ends. The DNA of the CDR3 is TGTGCCAGCAGCCGGGACAACGGAAACACCATATATTTT. Protein product: CASSRDNGNTIYF.

This clonotype was counted many times. The junction departs from the called germline gene at one end, perhaps through a read error. The chain uses TRBV7-9 and TRBJ2-4, with TRBD1 matching 7 bases. The CDR3 totals 13 residues. Germline assignment: CDR1 SEHNR and CDR2 FQNEAQ (reference sequence). CDR3 loop: CASRLGGLSIQYF. CDR3 nucleotide sequence: TGTGCCAGCAGGTTAGGGGGCCTCAGCATTCAGTACTTC.

This clonotype was recorded many times. V gene TRBV20-1 combines with J gene TRBJ1-1; 7 nucleotides agree with TRBD1. Trimming at V came to 0 bases and at J to 3 bases, leaving 10 bases not matched to a gene. Germline V gives CDR1 DFQATT, CDR2 SNEGSKA (reference sequence). This CDR3 contains 16 residues. This CDR3 reads CSARDVQGGVYTEAFF. The CDR3 nucleotides are TGCAGTGCTAGAGATGTTCAGGGGGGGGTGTACACTGAAGCTTTCTTT.

This clonotype was recorded many times. V and J are TRBV30 and TRBJ2-5, with no clear D. Trimming cost V 2 bases and J 0 bases, with 7 bases left between them. The CDR3 spans 13 residues. In germline, CDR1 is GTSNPN, CDR2 SVGIG (reference sequence). The DNA of the CDR3 is TGTGCCTGGAGTCGGATAAACCAAGAGACCCAGTACTTC. This translates into CAWSRINQETQYF.

The chain is built from TRBV10-1 and TRBJ1-1; D gene ambiguous. This CDR3 is built from 14 residues. Germline lookup yields CDR1 WNHNN and CDR2 SYGVQD (reference sequence). V lost 4 bases to trimming and J lost 1 base, with 10 bases between them. The CDR3 loop reads CASSAEPRNTEAFF. The DNA of the CDR3 is TGCGCCAGCAGTGCGGAGCCACGGAACACTGAAGCTTTCTTT.

The J gene is TRBJ2-1, the V gene TRBV28; D not resolved. This CDR3 has 14 residues. The V gene's germline CDR1 is MDHEN and CDR2 SYDVKM. The V end lost 4 bases, the J end lost 0 bases, and 7 bases lay between the germline ends. The CDR3 sequence is CASSSRSSYNEQFF. The CDR3 region has the DNA TGTGCCAGCAGTTCGAGAAGCTCCTACAATGAGCAGTTCTTC.

This clonotype was seen repeatedly, ten times or more. V and J are TRBV11-2 and TRBJ1-1, with a tentative D call TRBD1 (6 bases). The CDR3 sequence is 17 residues long. Deletions cut 4 bases from V and 1 base from J, with 19 bases between. CDR1 and CDR2 from the germline V gene are SGHAT and FQNNGV. CDR3 loop: CASSSSFGGQGNTEAFF. CDR3 DNA sequence: TGTGCCAGCAGCTCGTCATTCGGGGGGCAAGGGAACACTGAAGCTTTCTTT.

This clonotype was detected only a few times. V usage is TRBV7-9 and J usage is TRBJ2-2; tentatively, D is TRBD2 (6 bases). The V gene lost 0 bases and the J gene lost 2 bases, with 13 bases spanning the gap. The germline gives CDR1 SEHNR, CDR2 FQNEAQ (reference sequence). This CDR3 region has 17 residues. As DNA, the CDR3 is TGTGCCAGCAGCTTAGCGAGGTGGGGGACTAACACCGGGGAGCTGTTTTTT. Translation gives CASSLARWGTNTGELFF.

There are many counts of this clonotype. The chain has TRBV10-3 and TRBJ1-2, with TRBD1 matching over 8 bases. Germline V gives CDR1 ENHRY, CDR2 SYGVKD. V lost 5 bases and J lost 3; bases outside the gene matches: 8. This CDR3 is built from 15 residues. The CDR3 loop reads CAISHRDRPHYGYTF. The CDR3 nucleotides are TGTGCCATCAGTCATCGGGACAGGCCTCACTATGGCTACACCTTC.

This clonotype was counted at least ten times. The chain recombines TRBV6-2 or TRBV6-3 with TRBJ2-7; D possibly uses TRBD1 or TRBD2 (5 bases each). CDR3 length: 16 amino acids. Trimming pared 3 bases from V and 3 bases from J, leaving 18 bases between. The germline CDR1 and CDR2 sequences are MNHEY and SVGEGT. CDR3 coding DNA: TGTGCCAGCAGTTATTATAGAGGGGCTCCCCTCTACGAGCAGTACTTC. Amino acid sequence: CASSYYRGAPLYEQYF.

J is TRBJ2-5 and V is TRBV24-1; 7 bases match TRBD1. With 3 bases clipped from V and 6 bases from J, the junction kept 6 bases outside the gene matches. The germline V gene encodes CDR1 KGHDR and CDR2 SFDVKD. The CDR3 loop spans 14 amino acids. The CDR3 nucleotides are TGTGCCACCAGTGATCGACAGGGTAGAAAGACCCAGTACTTC. Its translation: CATSDRQGRKTQYF.

Ten or more counts support this clonotype. The V call is TRBV11-1, the J call TRBJ2-7; 7 nucleotides line up with TRBD1. This CDR3 region has 14 residues. Germline loops: CDR1 SGHAT, CDR2 FQDESV (reference sequence). J lost 2 bases, V lost 4 bases, and 5 bases had no gene match. CDR3 sequence reads: CASSSYRGAYEQYF. The CDR3 DNA reads as TGTGCCAGCAGCTCCTACAGGGGAGCCTACGAGCAGTACTTC.

This sequence joins TRBV5-5 and TRBJ1-2; no firm D call. CDR3 size: 16 residues. Germline V gene data show CDR1 as SGHKS and CDR2 as YYEKEE (reference sequence). V gave up 2 bases and J gave up 4 bases, with 18 bases separating them. Here the CDR3 reads CASSLGIDAAGYGYTF. For the CDR3, the DNA is TGTGCCAGCAGCTTAGGTATTGACGCCGCGGGCTATGGCTACACCTTC.

This clonotype has a count of ten or more. CDR3 in amino acids: CASSEALGLSYEQYF. The CDR3 DNA sequence: TGTGCCAGCAGTGAAGCGTTAGGACTTTCCTACGAGCAGTACTTC. This chain joins TRBV2 and TRBJ2-7, with a weak D call TRBD2 (5 bases). The CDR3 is 15 residues long. Germline CDR1 reads SNHLY; CDR2 reads FYNNEI. The V end was cut by 0 bases, the J end by 1 base, with 10 bases between.

This clonotype was seen ten or more times. The chain joins TRBV6-1 to TRBJ2-7; D remains unclear. Trimming shortened V by 5 bases and J by 2 bases, and 16 bases separated the two germline ends. Germline CDR1 MNHNS, CDR2 SASEGT. The CDR3 contains 15 residues. The CDR3 reads CASSTTRRFAYEQYF. DNA of the CDR3: TGTGCCAGCAGTACTACAAGGCGCTTCGCCTACGAGCAGTACTTC.

The chain is built from TRBV20-1 and TRBJ2-5; 9 bases agree with TRBD2. The ends lost 6 bases at V and 7 bases at J; junction bases unmatched: 15. CDR3 length: 15 amino acids. Germline V gene lookup returns CDR1 DFQATT and CDR2 SNEGSKA (reference sequence). CDR3 coding DNA: TGCAGTGCCCCCGTTCGGACGGGAGCGGGAGGGACCCAGTACTTC. Its translation is CSAPVRTGAGGTQYF.

This clonotype was recorded many times. The rearrangement links TRBV28 to TRBJ2-5; D not resolved. This CDR3 is 11 amino acids long. CDR1 and CDR2 (germline): MDHEN, SYDVKM. Trimming took 7 bases from V and 9 from J, leaving 12 bases between them. The CDR3 is CASTERSAQYF. The CDR3 DNA follows: TGTGCCAGCACCGAGAGATCGGCCCAGTACTTC. The entire variable domain, with the rest obtained from reference TRBV28 and TRBJ2-5, is as follows: DVKVTQSSRYLVKRTGEKVFLECVQDMDHENMFWYRQDPGLGLRLIYFSYDVKMKEKGDIPEGYSVSREKKERFSLILESASTNQTSMYLCASTERSAQYFGPGTRLLVL.

In its sample, this clonotype was seen many times. This rearrangement joins TRBV13 to TRBJ1-1, with 8 bases lining up with TRBD1. The V segment lost 6 bases and the J segment 1 base; nucleotides outside the gene matches: 4. CDR1 and CDR2 (germline): PRHDT, FYEKMQ (reference sequence). The CDR3 has 14 amino acids. CDR3 in amino acids: CASRTGTGNTEAFF. The CDR3 DNA reads TGTGCCAGCAGGACCGGGACAGGGAACACTGAAGCTTTCTTT. Supplemented by reference TRBV13 and TRBJ1-1, the full variable domain reads AAGVIQSPRHLIKEKRETATLKCYPIPRHDTVYWYQQGPGQDPQFLISFYEKMQSDKGSIPDRFSAQQFSDYHSELNMSSLELGDSALYFCASRTGTGNTEAFFGQGTRLTVV.